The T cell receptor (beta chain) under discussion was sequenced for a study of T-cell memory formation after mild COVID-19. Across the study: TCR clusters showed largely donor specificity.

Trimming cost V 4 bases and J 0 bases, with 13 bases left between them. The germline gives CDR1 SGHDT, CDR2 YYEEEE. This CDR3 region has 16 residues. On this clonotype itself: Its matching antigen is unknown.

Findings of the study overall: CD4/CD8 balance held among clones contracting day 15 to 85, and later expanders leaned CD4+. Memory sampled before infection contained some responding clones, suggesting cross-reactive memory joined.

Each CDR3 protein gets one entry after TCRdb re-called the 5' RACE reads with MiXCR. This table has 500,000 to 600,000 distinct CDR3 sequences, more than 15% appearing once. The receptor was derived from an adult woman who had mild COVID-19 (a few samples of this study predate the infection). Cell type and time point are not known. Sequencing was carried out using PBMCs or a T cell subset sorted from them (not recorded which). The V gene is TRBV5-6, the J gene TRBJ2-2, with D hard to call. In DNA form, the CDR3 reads TGTGCCAGCAGCCCCTGGGGAAGGGCGAACACCGGGGAGCTGTTTTTT. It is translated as CASSPWGRANTGELFF.